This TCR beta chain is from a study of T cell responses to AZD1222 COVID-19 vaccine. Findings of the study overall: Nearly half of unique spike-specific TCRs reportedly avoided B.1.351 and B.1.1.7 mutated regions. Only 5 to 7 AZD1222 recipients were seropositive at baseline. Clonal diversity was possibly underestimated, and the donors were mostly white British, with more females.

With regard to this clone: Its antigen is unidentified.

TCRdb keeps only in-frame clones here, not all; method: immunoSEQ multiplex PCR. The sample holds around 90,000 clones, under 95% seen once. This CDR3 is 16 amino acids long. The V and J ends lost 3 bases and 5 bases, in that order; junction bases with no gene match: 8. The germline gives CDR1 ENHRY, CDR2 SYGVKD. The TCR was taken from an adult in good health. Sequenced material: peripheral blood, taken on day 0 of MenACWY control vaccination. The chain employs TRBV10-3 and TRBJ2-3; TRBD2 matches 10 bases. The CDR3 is CAISEAGGPNGDTQYF. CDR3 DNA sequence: TGTGCCATCAGTGAAGCGGGGGGGCCCAATGGAGATACGCAGTATTTT.